This TCR beta chain was recorded in a study of shared clonotypes between healthy human individuals. Study as a whole: Plates per donor: three CD4 naive, three CD4 memory, two CD8 naive, one CD8 memory. Regarding the study as a whole: Sampling was confined to blood; repertoires within tissues likely differ.

The V gene's germline CDR1 is SGHTA and CDR2 FQGNSA. Trimming cost V 5 bases and J 2 bases; bases outside gene matches: 7. The CDR3 is 15 amino acids. To note about this clone: Its antigen is not identified.

The protocol was immunoSEQ multiplex PCR, while the TCRdb copy is restricted to in-frame clones and leaves out a portion. The data hold about a million clones, with about 80% observed a single time. Sequenced material: memory CD4+ T cells from PBMCs. Subset reported: CD45RA-negative fraction. The source of this sequence is a man between 18 and 29 years old in good health. Some clones in this sample may be carry-over from other donors' samples. J is TRBJ2-3 and V is TRBV7-2; 7 bases fit TRBD2. CDR3 nucleotides: TGTGCCAGCAGCCGCAGAGCGGGGATCACAGATACGCAGTATTTT. This encodes CASSRRAGITDTQYF.